Ten or more counts support the clone carrying this T cell receptor (beta chain). Antigen specificity is unknown. Patients between 18 and 65 years old had hyperthyroidism, newly diagnosed and lasting under 2 months. Uncontrolled infection, other autoimmune disease, pregnancy or lactation excluded patients. Clinical symptoms, serum thyroxine and TRAb, thyroid ultrasound and orbital computed tomography were used for the diagnoses. Template material for amplifying TCR beta CDR3 regions consisted of RNA transcripts. TCR CDR3 underwent first-round RT-PCR with the HTBI primer set. TCRdb called the multiplex PCR reads again in MiXCR, with one record for every CDR3 protein. Of roughly 420,000 distinct CDR3 sequences in the sample, around 14% were seen once. The length of the CDR3 is 13 residues. V lost 7 bases and J lost 1, with 10 bases in between. Germline CDR1 reads MDHEN; CDR2 reads SYDVKM. The sample originates from a study of T cells in Graves' hyperthyroidism and ophthalmopathy. Study findings and constraints: Ophthalmopathy, which appeared later, was predicted by the model a median 6.5 months before onset.

This clonotype was sampled from a woman aged 18-29 years with Graves' hyperthyroidism. Sequences were obtained from blood. The chain links TRBV28 to TRBJ1-1; weak D call: TRBD1 (5 bases). CDR3 loop: CASTGQGNTEAFF. CDR3 nucleotides: TGTGCCAGCACCGGCCAGGGGAACACTGAAGCTTTCTTT. Variable domain in full (rest from reference TRBV28 and TRBJ1-1): DVKVTQSSRYLVKRTGEKVFLECVQDMDHENMFWYRQDPGLGLRLIYFSYDVKMKEKGDIPEGYSVSREKKERFSLILESASTNQTSMYLCASTGQGNTEAFFGQGTRLTVV.